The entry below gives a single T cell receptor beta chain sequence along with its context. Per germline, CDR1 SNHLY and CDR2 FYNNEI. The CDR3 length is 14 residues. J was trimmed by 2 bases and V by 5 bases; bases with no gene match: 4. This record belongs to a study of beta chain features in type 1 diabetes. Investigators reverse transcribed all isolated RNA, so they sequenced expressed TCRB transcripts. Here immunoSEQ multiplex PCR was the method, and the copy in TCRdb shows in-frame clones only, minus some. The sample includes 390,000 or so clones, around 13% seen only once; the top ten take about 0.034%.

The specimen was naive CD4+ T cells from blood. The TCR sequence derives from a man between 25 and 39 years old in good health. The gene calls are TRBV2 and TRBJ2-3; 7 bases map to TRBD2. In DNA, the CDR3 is TGTGCCAGCAGTATGCGGGAGATCACAGATACGCAGTATTTT. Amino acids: CASSMREITDTQYF.